The 10 T cell receptor beta chains below were found in one sample sequenced in a study of shared clonotypes between healthy human individuals. Data came from immunoSEQ multiplex PCR; TCRdb stores just in-frame clones and leaves some out. Seen here are hundreds of thousands of clones, about 80% observed once, and the top ten hold 1.5% to 2%. Input material: memory CD4+ T cells sorted from blood. Subset: CD45RA-negative fraction. The receptors shown here come from a woman aged 30 to 39 in good health.

The chain combines TRBV4-2 with TRBJ2-2; D is uncertain. The CDR3 consists of 14 residues. Trimming cost V 4 bases and J 4 bases, with 10 bases left between them. CDR1 and CDR2 (germline): LGHNA, YNFKEQ. This CDR3 is CASSREMGTGELFF. In DNA, the CDR3 is TGTGCCAGCAGCCGTGAGATGGGCACCGGGGAGCTGTTTTTT.

This clone occurred a few times. The chain combines TRBV6-1 with TRBJ1-5; D gene unclear. CDR1 and CDR2 (germline): MNHNS, SASEGT. The V end lost 6 bases, the J end lost 1 base, and 10 bases lay between the germline ends. The CDR3 extends over 14 amino acids. The CDR3 spells CASRSRSSNQPQHF. The CDR3 DNA sequence: TGTGCCAGCAGGTCCCGGTCCAGCAATCAGCCCCAGCATTTT.

There are a few counts of this clone. The J gene is TRBJ2-1, the V gene TRBV19, with D unclear. V was shortened by 5 bases and J by 7 bases, with 21 bases between the two germline ends. This CDR3 comprises 16 residues. Germline loops: CDR1 LNHDA, CDR2 SQIVND (reference sequence). The CDR3 reads CASSPRAGPTKNEQFF. The CDR3 coding sequence is TGTGCCAGTAGTCCTCGCGCCGGGCCTACTAAGAATGAGCAGTTCTTC.

This clone was counted a single time. V gene TRBV19 combines with J gene TRBJ1-1; 9 bases agree with TRBD1. This CDR3 contains 16 residues. After removal of 4 bases from V and 3 bases from J, the junction contained 9 bases not matched to a gene. CDR1 and CDR2 (germline): LNHDA, SQIVND (reference sequence). The CDR3 coding sequence is TGTGCCAGTAGTACCCCCCGGGACAGGGCGGACACTGAAGCTTTCTTT. Its translation is CASSTPRDRADTEAFF.

The chain is built from TRBV7-2 and TRBJ1-1, with D maybe TRBD1 (5 bases). CDR1 SGHTA and CDR2 FQGNSA come from the germline V gene. The germline V and J ends were trimmed by 1 base and 5 bases, with 11 bases remaining between them. The CDR3 is 14 residues long. CDR3: CASSLGVRATEAFF. The CDR3 DNA reads TGTGCCAGCAGCTTAGGAGTCAGGGCTACTGAAGCTTTCTTT.

The V call is TRBV6-5, the J call TRBJ2-5; unclear D gene. The J call is uncertain, as TRBJ2-7 better fits the DNA end. Germline CDR1 and CDR2: MNHEY and SVGAGI. The CDR3 has 15 amino acids. CDR3 nucleotide sequence: TGTGCCAGCAGTTACTCCCGTGATCCCCCCTACGAGCAGTACTTC. As protein: CASSYSRDPPYEQYF.

This clone has just a few counts. The V and J genes are TRBV30 and TRBJ2-5; 8 nucleotides line up with TRBD1. Germline CDR1 and CDR2: GTSNPN and SVGIG (reference sequence). The ends lost 3 bases at V and 5 bases at J; junction bases unmatched: 5. This CDR3 comprises 13 residues. The CDR3 reads CAWSGQGGETQYF. The CDR3 bases are TGTGCCTGGAGCGGACAGGGAGGCGAGACCCAGTACTTC.

The chain couples TRBV14 to TRBJ2-7; 8 bases agree with TRBD2. The V gene's germline CDR1 is SGHDN and CDR2 FVKESK. J lost 6 bases, V lost 2 bases, and 9 bases had no gene match. The CDR3 is made up of 15 amino acids. The CDR3 sequence: CASSQSGSRLREQYF. The CDR3 DNA follows: TGTGCCAGCAGCCAAAGCGGGAGCCGTCTCCGCGAGCAGTACTTC.

This clone was seen just once. The chain carries TRBV10-1 and TRBJ2-1, with 9 bases aligning to TRBD2. After removal of 6 bases from V and 6 bases from J, the junction contained 9 bases not matched to a gene. The CDR3 extends over 15 amino acids. Germline V lookup: CDR1 WNHNN, CDR2 SYGVQD (reference sequence). In DNA form, the CDR3 reads TGCGCCAGCAGCCTTAGCGGGAGTGGGGCCAATGAGCAGTTCTTC. Its translation is CASSLSGSGANEQFF.

The J gene is TRBJ2-7, the V gene TRBV7-2; TRBD2 matches 7 bases. This CDR3 has 15 residues. Germline values: CDR1 SGHTA, CDR2 FQGNSA. The ends lost 6 bases at V and 3 bases at J; junction bases unmatched: 11. CDR3 DNA: TGTGCCAGCAGTAAGGGCGGGACGGGAGGCTACGAGCAGTACTTC. Translating it yields CASSKGGTGGYEQYF.